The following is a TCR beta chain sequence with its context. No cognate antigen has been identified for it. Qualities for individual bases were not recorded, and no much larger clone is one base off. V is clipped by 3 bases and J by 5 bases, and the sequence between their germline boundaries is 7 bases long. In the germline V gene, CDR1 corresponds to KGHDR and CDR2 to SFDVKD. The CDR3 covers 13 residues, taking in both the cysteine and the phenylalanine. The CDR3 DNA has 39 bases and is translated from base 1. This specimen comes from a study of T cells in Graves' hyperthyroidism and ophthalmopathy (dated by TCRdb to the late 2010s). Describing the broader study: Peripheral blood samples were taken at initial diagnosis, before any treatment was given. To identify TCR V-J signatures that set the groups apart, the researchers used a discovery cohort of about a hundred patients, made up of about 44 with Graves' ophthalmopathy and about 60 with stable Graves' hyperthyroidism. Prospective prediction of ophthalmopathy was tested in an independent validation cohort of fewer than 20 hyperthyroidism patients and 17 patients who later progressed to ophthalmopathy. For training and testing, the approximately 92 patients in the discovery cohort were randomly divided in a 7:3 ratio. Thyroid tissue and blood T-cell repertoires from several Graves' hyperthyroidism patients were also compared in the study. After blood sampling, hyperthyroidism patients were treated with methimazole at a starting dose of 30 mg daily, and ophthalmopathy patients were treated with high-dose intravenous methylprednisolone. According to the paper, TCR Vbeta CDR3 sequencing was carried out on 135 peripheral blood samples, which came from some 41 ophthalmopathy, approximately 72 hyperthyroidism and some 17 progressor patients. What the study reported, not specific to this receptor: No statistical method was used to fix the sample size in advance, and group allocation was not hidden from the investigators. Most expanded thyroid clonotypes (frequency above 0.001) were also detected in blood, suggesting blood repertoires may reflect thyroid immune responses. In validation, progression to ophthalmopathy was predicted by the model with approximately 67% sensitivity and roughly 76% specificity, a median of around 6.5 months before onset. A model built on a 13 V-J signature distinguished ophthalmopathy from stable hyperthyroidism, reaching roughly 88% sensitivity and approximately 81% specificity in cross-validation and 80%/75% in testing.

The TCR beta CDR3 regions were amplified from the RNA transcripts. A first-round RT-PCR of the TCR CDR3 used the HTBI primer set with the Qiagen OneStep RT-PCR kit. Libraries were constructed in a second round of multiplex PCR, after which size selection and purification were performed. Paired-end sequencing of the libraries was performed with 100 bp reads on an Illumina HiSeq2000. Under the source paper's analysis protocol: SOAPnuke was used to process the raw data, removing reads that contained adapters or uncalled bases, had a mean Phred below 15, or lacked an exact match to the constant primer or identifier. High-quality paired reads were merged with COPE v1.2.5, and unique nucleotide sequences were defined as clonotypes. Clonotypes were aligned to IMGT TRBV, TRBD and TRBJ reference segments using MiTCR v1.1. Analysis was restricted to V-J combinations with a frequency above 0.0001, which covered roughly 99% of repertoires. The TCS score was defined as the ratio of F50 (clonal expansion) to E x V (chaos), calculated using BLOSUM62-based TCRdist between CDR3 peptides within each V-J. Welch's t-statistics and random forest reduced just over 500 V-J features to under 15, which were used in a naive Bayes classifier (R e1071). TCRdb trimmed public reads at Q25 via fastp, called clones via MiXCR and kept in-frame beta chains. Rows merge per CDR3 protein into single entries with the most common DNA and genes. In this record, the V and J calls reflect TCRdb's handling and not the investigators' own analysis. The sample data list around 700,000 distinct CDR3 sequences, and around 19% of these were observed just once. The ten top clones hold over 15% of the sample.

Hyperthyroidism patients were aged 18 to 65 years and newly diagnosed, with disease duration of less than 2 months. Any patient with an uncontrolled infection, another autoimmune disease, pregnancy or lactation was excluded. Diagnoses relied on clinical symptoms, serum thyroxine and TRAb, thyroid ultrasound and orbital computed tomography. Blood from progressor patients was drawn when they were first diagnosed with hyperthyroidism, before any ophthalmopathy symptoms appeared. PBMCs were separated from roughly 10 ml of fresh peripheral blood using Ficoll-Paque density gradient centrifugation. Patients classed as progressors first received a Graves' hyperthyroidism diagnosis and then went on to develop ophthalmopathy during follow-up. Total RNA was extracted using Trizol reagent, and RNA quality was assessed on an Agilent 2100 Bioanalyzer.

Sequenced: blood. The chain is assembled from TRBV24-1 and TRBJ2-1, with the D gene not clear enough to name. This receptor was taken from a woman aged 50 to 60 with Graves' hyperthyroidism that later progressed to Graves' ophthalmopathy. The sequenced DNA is TGTGCCACCAGTGATACATGGAACAATGAGCAGTTCTTC. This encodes CATSDTWNNEQFF.